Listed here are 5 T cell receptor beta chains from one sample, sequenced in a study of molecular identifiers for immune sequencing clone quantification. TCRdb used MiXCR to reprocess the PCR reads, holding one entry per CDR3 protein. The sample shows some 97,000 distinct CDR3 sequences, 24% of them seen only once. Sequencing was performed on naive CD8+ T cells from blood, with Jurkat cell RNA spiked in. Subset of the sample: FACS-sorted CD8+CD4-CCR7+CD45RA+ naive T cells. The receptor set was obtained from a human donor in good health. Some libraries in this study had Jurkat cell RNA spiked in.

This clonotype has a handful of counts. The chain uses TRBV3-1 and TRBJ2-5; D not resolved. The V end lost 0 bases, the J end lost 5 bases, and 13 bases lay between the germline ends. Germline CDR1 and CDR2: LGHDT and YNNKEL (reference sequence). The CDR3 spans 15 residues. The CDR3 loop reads CASSQEETMGETQYF. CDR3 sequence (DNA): TGTGCCAGCAGCCAAGAAGAGACAATGGGGGAGACCCAGTACTTC.

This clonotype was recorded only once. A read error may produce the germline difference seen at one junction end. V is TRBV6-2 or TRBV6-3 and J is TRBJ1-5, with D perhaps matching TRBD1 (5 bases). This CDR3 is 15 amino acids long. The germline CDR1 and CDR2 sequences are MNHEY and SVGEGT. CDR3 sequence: CASTYAGGSGRPRHF. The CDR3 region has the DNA TGTGCCAGCACCTACGCTGGGGGGTCGGGACGGCCCCGGCATTTT.

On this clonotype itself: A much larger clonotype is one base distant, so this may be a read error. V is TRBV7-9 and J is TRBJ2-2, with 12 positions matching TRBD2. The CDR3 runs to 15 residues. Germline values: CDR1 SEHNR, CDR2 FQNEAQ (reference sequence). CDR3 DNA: TGTGCCACCACCCGGACTAGCGGGGCCACCGGGGATCTGTTTTTT. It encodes CATTRTSGATGDLFF. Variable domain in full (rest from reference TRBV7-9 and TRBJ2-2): DTGVSQNPRHKITKRGQNVTFRCDPISEHNRLYWYRQTLGQGPEFLTYFQNEAQLEKSRLLSDRFSAERPKGSFSTLEIQRTEQGDSAMYLCATTRTSGATGDLFFGEGSRLTVL.

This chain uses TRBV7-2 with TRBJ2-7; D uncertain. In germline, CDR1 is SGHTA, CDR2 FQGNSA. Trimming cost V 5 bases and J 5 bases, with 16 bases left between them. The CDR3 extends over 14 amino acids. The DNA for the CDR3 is TGTGCCAGCAGCATTGACACTGGACCCAACGAGCAGTACTTC. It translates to CASSIDTGPNEQYF. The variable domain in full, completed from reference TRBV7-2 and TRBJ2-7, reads GAGVSQSPSNKVTEKGKDVELRCDPISGHTALYWYRQSLGQGLEFLIYFQGNSAPDKSGLPSDRFSAERTGGSVSTLTIQRTQQEDSAVYLCASSIDTGPNEQYFGPGTRLTVT.

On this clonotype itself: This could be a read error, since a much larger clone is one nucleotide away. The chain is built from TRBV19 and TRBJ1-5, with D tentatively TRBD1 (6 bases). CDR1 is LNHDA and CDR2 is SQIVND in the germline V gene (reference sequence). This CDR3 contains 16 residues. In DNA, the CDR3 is TGTGCCAGTAGTGAGACTACAGGGTATAGCAATCAGCCCCAGCGTTTT. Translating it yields CASSETTGYSNQPQRF.